This is a list of T cell receptor beta chains from one sample in a study of radiotherapy plus CTLA-4 blockade in lung cancer. Sequencing was performed with immunoSEQ multiplex PCR; in TCRdb, only in-frame clones are kept and a portion is missing. The sample records about 59,000 clones, around 76% being singletons. Sequenced here: peripheral blood, sampled from a patient treated with radiotherapy plus ipilimumab. These receptors were collected from a human donor with non-small cell lung cancer who had a complete response to radiotherapy plus ipilimumab. Both conserved end residues are part of each CDR3. A D gene is named only where the DNA matches it firmly. Clone size appears in some rows only: once, few, many, or a class for an expanded clone.

NA	TRBD1	TRBJ2-7	TRBV5-6	TGTGCCAGCAGCCCACCATTGGACAGGTCGCGCTACGAGCAGTACTTC	CASSPPLDRSRYEQYF
NA	TRBD2	TRBJ2-3	TRBV5-8	TGTGCCAGCAGCCTGGTCAGACTAGCGGGGGGCACAGATACGCAGTATTTT	CASSLVRLAGGTDTQYF
NA	NA	TRBJ2-2	TRBV2	TGTGCCAGCAGTGACGGGCGGGCCGGGGAGCTGTTTTTT	CASSDGRAGELFF
NA	TRBD2	TRBJ2-1	TRBV7-9	TGTGCCAGCAGCTTAACGGGACTAGCGCGGGACAATGAGCAGTTCTTC	CASSLTGLARDNEQFF
NA	NA	TRBJ2-7	TRBV28	TGTGCCAGCAGTCCTGGGCTACACTCCTACGAGCAGTACTTC	CASSPGLHSYEQYF
few	NA	TRBJ2-3	TRBV9	TGTGCCAGCAGCCCAAGGACACAAATCGATGAAGATACGCAGTATTTT	CASSPRTQIDEDTQYF
NA	NA	TRBJ2-7	TRBV19	TGTGCCAGTAGTCCCACCGGTATGGGGCTCTCCTACGAGCAGTACTTC	CASSPTGMGLSYEQYF
NA	TRBD2	TRBJ2-2	TRBV27	TGTGCCAGCAGTTTAGGGTTAGCGGGAGCCGGGGAGCTGTTTTTT	CASSLGLAGAGELFF
NA	NA	TRBJ2-1	TRBV7-9	TGTGCCAGCAGCGCCACAGGGAGCTACTACAATGAGCAGTTCTTC	CASSATGSYYNEQFF
NA	TRBD1	TRBJ1-2	TRBV6-5	TGTGCCAGCGCAATCGGGACAGCTAACTATGGCTACACCTTC	CASAIGTANYGYTF
NA	NA	TRBJ1-2	TRBV5-4	TGTGCCAGCAGCTCCGGGTCCGATAACTATGGCTACACCTTC	CASSSGSDNYGYTF
once	NA	TRBJ2-3	TRBV2	TGTGCCAGCAGTGAATCCCAGGGATCGAATACGCAGTATTTT	CASSESQGSNTQYF
NA	NA	TRBJ2-1	TRBV6-5	TGTGCCAGCAGCCGAGCGCCAAGCTCCTACAATGAGCAGTTCTTC	CASSRAPSSYNEQFF
NA	TRBD1	TRBJ1-1	TRBV5-6	TGTGCCAGCAGCTTAATCTCGAGGGACAGAACTGAAGCTTTCTTT	CASSLISRDRTEAFF
NA	NA	TRBJ2-7	TRBV21-1	TGTGCCAGCGCTCCGGGACAGGGGTCCTACGAGCAGTACTTC	CASAPGQGSYEQYF
NA	NA	TRBJ1-1	TRBV6-6	TGTGCCAGCATGGGACAAATGAACACTGAAGCTTTCTTT	CASMGQMNTEAFF